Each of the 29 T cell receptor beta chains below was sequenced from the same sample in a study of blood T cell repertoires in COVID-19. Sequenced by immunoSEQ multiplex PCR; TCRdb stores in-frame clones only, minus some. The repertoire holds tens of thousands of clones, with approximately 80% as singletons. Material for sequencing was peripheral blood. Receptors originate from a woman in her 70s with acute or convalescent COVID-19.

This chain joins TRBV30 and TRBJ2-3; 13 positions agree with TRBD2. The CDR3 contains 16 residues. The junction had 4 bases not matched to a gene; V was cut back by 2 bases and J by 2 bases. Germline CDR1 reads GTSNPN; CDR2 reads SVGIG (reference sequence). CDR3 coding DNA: TGTGCCTGGAGTACCGGGACTAGCGGGAACACAGATACGCAGTATTTT. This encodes CAWSTGTSGNTDTQYF.

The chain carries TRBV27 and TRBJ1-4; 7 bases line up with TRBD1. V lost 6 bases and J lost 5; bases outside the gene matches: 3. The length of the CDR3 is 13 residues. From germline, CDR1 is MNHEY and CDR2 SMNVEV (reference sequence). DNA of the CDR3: TGTGCCAGCAGCTGGGACAGAAATGAAAAACTGTTTTTT. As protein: CASSWDRNEKLFF.

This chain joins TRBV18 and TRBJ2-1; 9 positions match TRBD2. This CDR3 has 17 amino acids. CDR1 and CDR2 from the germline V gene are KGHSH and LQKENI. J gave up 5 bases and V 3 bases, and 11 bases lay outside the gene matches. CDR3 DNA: TGTGCCAGCTCACCCCGGGTCTTAGCGGGAGAGAACAATGAGCAGTTCTTC. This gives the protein CASSPRVLAGENNEQFF.

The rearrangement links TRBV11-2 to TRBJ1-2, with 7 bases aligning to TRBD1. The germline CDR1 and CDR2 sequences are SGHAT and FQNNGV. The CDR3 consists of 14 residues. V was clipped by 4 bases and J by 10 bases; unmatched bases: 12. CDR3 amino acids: CASSSLDREGYYTF. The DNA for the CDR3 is TGTGCCAGCAGCTCACTCGACAGGGAAGGGTACTACACCTTC. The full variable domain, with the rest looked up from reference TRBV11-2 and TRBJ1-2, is EAGVAQSPRYKIIEKRQSVAFWCNPISGHATLYWYQQILGQGPKLLIQFQNNGVVDDSQLPKDRFSAERLKGVDSTLKIQPAKLEDSAVYLCASSSLDREGYYTFGSGTRLTVV.

The DNA for the CDR3 is TGTGCCAGCAGCTTAGGGACAGCCTACGAGCAGTACTTC. Residues: CASSLGTAYEQYF. The chain has TRBV11-3 and TRBJ2-7; possible D gene TRBD1, 6 bases. CDR3 length: 13 amino acids. V lost 1 base, J lost 2 bases, and 6 bases lay in between. Germline CDR1 is SGHNT and CDR2 is YENEEA.

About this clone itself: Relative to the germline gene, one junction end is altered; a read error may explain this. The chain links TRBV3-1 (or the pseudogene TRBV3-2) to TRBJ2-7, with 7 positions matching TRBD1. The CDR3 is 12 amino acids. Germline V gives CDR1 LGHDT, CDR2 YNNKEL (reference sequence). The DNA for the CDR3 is TGTGCCAGCAGCCTTGGACAGGTTGCCGTGAGGTTC. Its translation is CASSLGQVAVRF.

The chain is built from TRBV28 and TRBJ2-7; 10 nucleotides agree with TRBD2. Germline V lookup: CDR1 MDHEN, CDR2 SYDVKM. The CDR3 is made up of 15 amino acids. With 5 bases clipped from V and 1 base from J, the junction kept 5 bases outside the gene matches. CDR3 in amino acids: CASSPLAGGSYEQYF. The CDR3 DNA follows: TGTGCCAGCAGTCCGTTAGCGGGAGGTTCCTACGAGCAGTACTTC. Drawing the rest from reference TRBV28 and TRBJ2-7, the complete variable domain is DVKVTQSSRYLVKRTGEKVFLECVQDMDHENMFWYRQDPGLGLRLIYFSYDVKMKEKGDIPEGYSVSREKKERFSLILESASTNQTSMYLCASSPLAGGSYEQYFGPGTRLTVT.

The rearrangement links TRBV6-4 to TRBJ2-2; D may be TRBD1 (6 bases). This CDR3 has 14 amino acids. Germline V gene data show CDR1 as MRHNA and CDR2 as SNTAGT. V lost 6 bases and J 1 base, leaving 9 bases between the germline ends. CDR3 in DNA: TGTGCCAGCAGCCGGGACATGAACACCGGGGAGCTGTTTTTT. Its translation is CASSRDMNTGELFF.

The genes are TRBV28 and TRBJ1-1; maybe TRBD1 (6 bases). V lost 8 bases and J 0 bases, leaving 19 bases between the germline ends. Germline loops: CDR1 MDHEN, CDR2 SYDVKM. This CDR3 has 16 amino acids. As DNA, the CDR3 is TGTGCCAGCTCGAACCCGACAGGCAGGCTGAACACTGAAGCTTTCTTT. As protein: CASSNPTGRLNTEAFF.

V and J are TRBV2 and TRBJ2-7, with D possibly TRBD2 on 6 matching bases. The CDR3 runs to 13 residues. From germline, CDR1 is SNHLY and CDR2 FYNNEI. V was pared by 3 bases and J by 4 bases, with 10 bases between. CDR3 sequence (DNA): TGTGCCAGCAGTGACGCAGCGGGTTACGAGCAGTACTTC. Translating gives CASSDAAGYEQYF. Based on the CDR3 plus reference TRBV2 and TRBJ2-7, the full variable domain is EPEVTQTPSHQVTQMGQEVILRCVPISNHLYFYWYRQILGQKVEFLVSFYNNEISEKSEIFDDQFSVERPDGSNFTLKIRSTKLEDSAMYFCASSDAAGYEQYFGPGTRLTVT.

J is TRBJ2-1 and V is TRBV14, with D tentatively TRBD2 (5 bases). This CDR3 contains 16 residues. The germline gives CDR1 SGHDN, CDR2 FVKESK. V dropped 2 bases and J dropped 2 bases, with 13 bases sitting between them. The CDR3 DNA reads TGTGCCAGCAGCCAAAGGTTCGGGGAGCCCTACAATGAGCAGTTCTTC. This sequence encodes CASSQRFGEPYNEQFF.

The CDR3 protein is CASSPTSGTPEQYF. The DNA for the CDR3 is TGTGCCAGCTCCCCAACTAGCGGGACCCCGGAGCAGTACTTC. This chain links TRBV18 with TRBJ2-7, with 10 bases that match TRBD2. The V and J ends lost 6 bases and 7 bases, in that order; junction bases with no gene match: 9. CDR1 and CDR2 (germline): KGHSH, LQKENI. This CDR3 region has 14 residues.

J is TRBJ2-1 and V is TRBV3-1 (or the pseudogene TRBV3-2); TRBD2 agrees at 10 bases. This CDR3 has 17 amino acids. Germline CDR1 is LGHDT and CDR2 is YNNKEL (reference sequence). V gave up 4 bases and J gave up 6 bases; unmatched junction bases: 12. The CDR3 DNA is TGTGCCAGCAGCCTAGCTTATTCGGCTAGCGGGGGCAATGAGCAGTTCTTC. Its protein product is CASSLAYSASGGNEQFF.

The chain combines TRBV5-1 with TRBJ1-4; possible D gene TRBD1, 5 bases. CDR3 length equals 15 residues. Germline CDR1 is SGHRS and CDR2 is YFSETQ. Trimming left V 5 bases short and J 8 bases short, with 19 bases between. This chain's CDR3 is CASRRRAGDDEKLFF. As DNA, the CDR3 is TGCGCCAGCAGACGCAGGGCGGGAGATGACGAAAAACTGTTTTTT.

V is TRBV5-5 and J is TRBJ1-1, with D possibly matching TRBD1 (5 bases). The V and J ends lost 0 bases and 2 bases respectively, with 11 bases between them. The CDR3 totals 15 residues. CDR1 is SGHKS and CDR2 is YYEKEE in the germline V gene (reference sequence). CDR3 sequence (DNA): TGTGCCAGCAGCTTGGTCCCGGGGGTAAACACTGAAGCTTTCTTT. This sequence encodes CASSLVPGVNTEAFF.

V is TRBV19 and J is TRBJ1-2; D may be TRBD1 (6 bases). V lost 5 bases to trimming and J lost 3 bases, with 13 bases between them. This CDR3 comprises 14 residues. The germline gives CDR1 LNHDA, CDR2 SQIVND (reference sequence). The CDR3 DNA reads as TGTGCCAGTAGTGTACAGGGTCGGTACTATGGCTACACCTTC. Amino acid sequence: CASSVQGRYYGYTF.

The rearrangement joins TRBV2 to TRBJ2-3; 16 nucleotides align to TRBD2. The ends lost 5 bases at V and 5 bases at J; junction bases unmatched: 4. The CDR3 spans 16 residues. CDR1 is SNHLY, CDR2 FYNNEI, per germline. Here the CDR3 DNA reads TGTGCCAGCAGTCTTGGGACTAGCGGGAGGGTAGATACGCAGTATTTT. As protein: CASSLGTSGRVDTQYF. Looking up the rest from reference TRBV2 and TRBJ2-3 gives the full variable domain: EPEVTQTPSHQVTQMGQEVILRCVPISNHLYFYWYRQILGQKVEFLVSFYNNEISEKSEIFDDQFSVERPDGSNFTLKIRSTKLEDSAMYFCASSLGTSGRVDTQYFGPGTRLTVL.

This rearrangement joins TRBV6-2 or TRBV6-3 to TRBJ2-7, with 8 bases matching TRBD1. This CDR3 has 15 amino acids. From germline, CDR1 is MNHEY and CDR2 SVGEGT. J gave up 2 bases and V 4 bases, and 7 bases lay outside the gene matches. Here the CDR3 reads CASSSDRAPPYEQYF. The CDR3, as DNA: TGTGCCAGCAGTTCGGACAGGGCCCCACCCTACGAGCAGTACTTC.

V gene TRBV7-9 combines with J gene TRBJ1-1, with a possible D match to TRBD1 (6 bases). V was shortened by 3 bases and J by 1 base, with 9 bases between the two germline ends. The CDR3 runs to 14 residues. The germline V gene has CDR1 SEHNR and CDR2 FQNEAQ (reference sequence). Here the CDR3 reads CASSLQQGNTEAFF. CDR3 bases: TGTGCCAGCAGCTTGCAACAGGGGAACACTGAAGCTTTCTTT.

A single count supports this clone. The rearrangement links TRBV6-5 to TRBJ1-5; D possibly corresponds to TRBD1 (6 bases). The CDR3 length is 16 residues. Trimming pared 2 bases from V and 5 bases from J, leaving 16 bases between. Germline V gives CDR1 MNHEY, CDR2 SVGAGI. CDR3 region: CASSYGGREGDQPQHF. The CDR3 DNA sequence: TGTGCCAGCAGTTACGGGGGCAGGGAGGGGGATCAGCCCCAGCATTTT.

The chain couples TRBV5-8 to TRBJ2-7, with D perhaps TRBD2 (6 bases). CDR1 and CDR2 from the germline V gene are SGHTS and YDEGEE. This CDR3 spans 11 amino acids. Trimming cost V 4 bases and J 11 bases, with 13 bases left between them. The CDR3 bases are TGTGCCAGCAGCCGAGGAGCGGGCAAGTACTTC. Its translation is CASSRGAGKYF.

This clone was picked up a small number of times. The CDR3 nucleotides read TGTGCCAGCAGCGTAGGGACAGGGGCTGGTTCACCCCTCCACTTT. Protein product: CASSVGTGAGSPLHF. The chain carries TRBV9 and TRBJ1-6; TRBD1 matches at 9 bases. This CDR3 contains 15 residues. Losses at the gene ends were 0 bases for V and 9 bases for J; bases not matched to a gene: 4. Germline V CDR1 and CDR2: SGDLS, YYNGEE.

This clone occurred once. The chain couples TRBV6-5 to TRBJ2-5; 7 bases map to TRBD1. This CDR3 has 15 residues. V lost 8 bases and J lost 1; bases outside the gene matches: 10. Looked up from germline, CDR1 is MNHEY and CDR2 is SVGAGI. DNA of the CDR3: TGTGCCAGCCAGGGGGTCCTACTTTCCCAAGAGACCCAGTACTTC. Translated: CASQGVLLSQETQYF.

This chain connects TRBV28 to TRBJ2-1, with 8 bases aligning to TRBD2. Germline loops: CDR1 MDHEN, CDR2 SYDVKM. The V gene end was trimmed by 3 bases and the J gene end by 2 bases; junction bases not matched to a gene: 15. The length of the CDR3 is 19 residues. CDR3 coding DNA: TGTGCCAGCAGTTTTCCCCCAGCGGGAGTTTCAAGGACCTACAATGAGCAGTTCTTC. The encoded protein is CASSFPPAGVSRTYNEQFF. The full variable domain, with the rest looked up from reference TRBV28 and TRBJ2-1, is DVKVTQSSRYLVKRTGEKVFLECVQDMDHENMFWYRQDPGLGLRLIYFSYDVKMKEKGDIPEGYSVSREKKERFSLILESASTNQTSMYLCASSFPPAGVSRTYNEQFFGPGTRLTVL.

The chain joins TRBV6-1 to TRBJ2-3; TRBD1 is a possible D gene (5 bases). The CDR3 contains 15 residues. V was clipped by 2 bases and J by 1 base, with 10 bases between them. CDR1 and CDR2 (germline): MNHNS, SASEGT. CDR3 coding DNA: TGTGCCAGCAGTGAACATGAAGGGGGCACAGATACGCAGTATTTT. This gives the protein CASSEHEGGTDTQYF.

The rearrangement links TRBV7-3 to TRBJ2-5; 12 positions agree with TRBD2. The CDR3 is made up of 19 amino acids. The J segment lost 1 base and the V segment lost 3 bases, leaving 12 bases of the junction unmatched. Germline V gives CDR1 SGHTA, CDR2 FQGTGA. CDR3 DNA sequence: TGTGCCAGCAGCTTTATATCGAGACTAGCGGGAGACTTCCAAGAGACCCAGTACTTC. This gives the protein CASSFISRLAGDFQETQYF.

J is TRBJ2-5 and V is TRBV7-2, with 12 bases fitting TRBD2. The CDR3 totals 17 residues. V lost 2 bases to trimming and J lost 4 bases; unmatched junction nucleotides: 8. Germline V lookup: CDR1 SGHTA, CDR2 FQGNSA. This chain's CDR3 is CASSLNRGLAGTETQYF. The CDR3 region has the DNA TGTGCCAGCAGCTTAAACCGGGGACTAGCGGGTACAGAGACCCAGTACTTC.

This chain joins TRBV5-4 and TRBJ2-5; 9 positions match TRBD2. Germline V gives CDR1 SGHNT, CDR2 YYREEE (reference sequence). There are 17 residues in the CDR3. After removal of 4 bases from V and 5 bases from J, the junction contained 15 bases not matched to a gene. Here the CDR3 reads CASSEVVAGAFGETQYF. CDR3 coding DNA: TGTGCCAGCAGCGAGGTGGTAGCGGGAGCATTTGGCGAGACCCAGTACTTC.

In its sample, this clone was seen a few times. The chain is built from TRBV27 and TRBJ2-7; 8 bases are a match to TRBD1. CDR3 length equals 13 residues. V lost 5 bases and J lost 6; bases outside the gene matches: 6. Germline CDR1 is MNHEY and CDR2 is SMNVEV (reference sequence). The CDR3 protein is CASSPSQGGEQYF. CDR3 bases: TGTGCCAGCAGTCCATCACAGGGGGGCGAGCAGTACTTC.